This entry features one T cell receptor beta chain sequence. Antigen: not known. These data originate in a study of OX40 agonist ivuxolimab in advanced cancers. Across the whole study: The patients received agonistic anti-OX40 (CD134) antibody ivuxolimab. Patients in dose escalation had liver, melanoma, kidney or head and neck cancers. General study points: CD4+ and CD8+ T cells in blood underwent clonal expansion by week 6 at 0.1 to 3.0 mg/kg. The average count of expanded clones was higher among CD8+ T cells than among CD4+.

Per germline, CDR1 KGHSH and CDR2 LQKENI. This CDR3 contains 17 residues. V was clipped by 3 bases and J by 0 bases, with 15 bases between them. Here immunoSEQ multiplex PCR was the method, and the copy in TCRdb shows in-frame clones only, minus some. The table lists tens of thousands of clones, 80% to 90% of them singletons. The V call is TRBV18, the J call TRBJ1-3; D ambiguous. The source is an adult with an advanced solid tumor such as melanoma, head and neck, liver or kidney cancer. The source was CD4+ or CD8+ T cells sorted from blood, collected in a trial of the OX40 agonist ivuxolimab. CDR3 in amino acids: CASSPMERHHSGNTIYF. The CDR3 nucleotides are TGTGCCAGCTCACCGATGGAGCGCCATCACTCTGGAAACACCATATATTTT.